The clone carrying this T cell receptor beta chain was recorded only once. Sequenced by immunoSEQ multiplex PCR; TCRdb stores in-frame clones only, minus some. The table has some 58,000 clones, around 93% seen once. The CDR3 has 16 amino acids. Germline assignment: CDR1 MDHEN and CDR2 SYDVKM. The V and J ends lost 2 bases and 12 bases respectively, with 26 bases between them. This entry belongs to a study of blood T cell repertoires in COVID-19. Overall study: Both acute and convalescent COVID-19 samples were obtained from the United States, Italy and Spain. PBMCs, B-cell-depleted T cells, or T cells provided the cDNA or gDNA that made up the material.

The sample consisted of peripheral blood. The chain links TRBV28 to TRBJ2-7, with D tentatively TRBD1 (7 bases). This receptor was taken from a man aged 45-65 years with active COVID-19. In nucleotides, the CDR3 is TGTGCCAGCAGTTTAGGGTACAGGGGCGGGGAGCCCGGAGGGTACTTC. It codes for CASSLGYRGGEPGGYF.